Listed below are T cell receptor beta chains from one sample, sequenced in a study of glioma-infiltrating T cells after dendritic cell vaccination. Here immunoSEQ multiplex PCR was the method, and the copy in TCRdb shows in-frame clones only, minus some. There are under 100,000 clones in the sample; about 90% occur only once, and 3% to 3.5% lies in the top ten. The material was blood, obtained before dendritic cell vaccination. Receptors were obtained from a human donor with glioblastoma. The CDR3 runs from the conserved cysteine through the conserved F or W. The D gene is left open where the match is weak. Not all rows give a size; the values are once, few, many and, for expanded clones, a class.

>-|TRBV10-2|TRBJ2-7|-
TGCGCCAGCCGCCGGGAAAGCTCCTACGAGCAGTACTTC
CASRRESSYEQYF
>once|TRBV10-3|TRBJ2-1|TRBD1
TGTGCCATCAGTGAGGGACAGGGGCTGGGCAATGAGCAGTTCTTC
CAISEGQGLGNEQFF
>once|TRBV5-4|TRBJ2-1|-
TGTGCCAGCAGCTTAGAGACTAGCAATGAGCAGTTCTTC
CASSLETSNEQFF
>-|TRBV19|TRBJ1-6|TRBD1
TGTGCCAGTAGACTTGGACAGGGTGGTTCACCCCTCCACTTT
CASRLGQGGSPLHF
>-|TRBV19|TRBJ2-3|-
TGTGCCAGTAGCCAGCGGGTGAGCACAGATACGCAGTATTTT
CASSQRVSTDTQYF
>-|TRBV27|TRBJ2-4|TRBD1
TGTGCCAGCAGCACCGATCGACCGGGACAGGGGTCGCCTGGAGACATTCAGTACTTC
CASSTDRPGQGSPGDIQYF
>-|TRBV13|TRBJ2-3|-
TGTGCCAGCAGCTTATCTCCAGATACGCAGTATTTT
CASSLSPDTQYF
>-|TRBV6-1|TRBJ2-7|TRBD1
TGTGCCAGCAGTGACCAGACAGGGGGGAGCTACGAGCAGTACTTC
CASSDQTGGSYEQYF
>-|TRBV6-5|TRBJ2-3|TRBD2
TGTGCCAGCGGCACTACTAGCGGGAGCGCAGATACGCAGTATTTT
CASGTTSGSADTQYF
>-|TRBV27|TRBJ1-2|-
TGTGCCAGCAGTTTGGGTTACGGGGGGAGCTATGGCTACACCTTC
CASSLGYGGSYGYTF
>-|TRBV6-5|TRBJ2-5|-
TGTGCCAGCAGTTACAGGCCGGGGTACCAAGAGACCCAGTACTTC
CASSYRPGYQETQYF
>-|TRBV10-3|TRBJ1-1|-
TGTGCCATCAGTGTCAGCAGGGAAACTGAAGCTTTCTTT
CAISVSRETEAFF
>-|TRBV5-1|TRBJ2-7|TRBD1
TGCGCCAGCAGTCAAGACAGGGCAACCTACGAGCAGTACTTC
CASSQDRATYEQYF
>-|TRBV7-9|TRBJ2-1|-
TGTGCCAGCAGCCGGAGTGGCGATGAGCAGTTCTTC
CASSRSGDEQFF
>few|TRBV30|TRBJ2-1|-
TGTGCCTGGAACCTCGCGGTGGGTGAGCAGTTCTTC
CAWNLAVGEQFF
>-|TRBV19|TRBJ1-2|TRBD1
TGTGCCAGTAGTCCAAGGACAGGACTATATGGCTACACCTTC
CASSPRTGLYGYTF
>-|TRBV5-4|TRBJ2-1|-
TGTGCCAGCAGCTCCTCGACAGGCATTTACAATGAGCAGTTCTTC
CASSSSTGIYNEQFF
>-|TRBV28|TRBJ2-2|TRBD1
TGTGCCAGCAGTTTATCGGGACAGGGGACCGGGGAGCTGTTTTTT
CASSLSGQGTGELFF
>-|TRBV6-1|TRBJ2-1|-
TGTGCCACCCTTAGGACTCGTTACACGGGTGAGCAGTTCTTC
CATLRTRYTGEQFF
>-|TRBV19|TRBJ2-1|TRBD2
TGTGCCAGTAGTATTGGAGCGGGGGGCTACAATGAGCAGTTCTTC
CASSIGAGGYNEQFF
>-|TRBV5-4|TRBJ1-1|-
TGTGCCAGCAGCATGAAACAGGGATTATTCACTGAAGCTTTCTTT
CASSMKQGLFTEAFF
>-|TRBV27|TRBJ2-3|-
TGTGCCAGCAGTGTCCAGGGGGGCCCGAGTACGCAGTATTTT
CASSVQGGPSTQYF
>-|TRBV4-1|TRBJ2-2|TRBD1
TGCGCCAGCAGCCGGCCGGGACAGGGAAGGGCCGGGGAGCTGTTTTTT
CASSRPGQGRAGELFF
>-|TRBV18|TRBJ2-5|TRBD1
TGTGCCAGCTCACCTGACAGGGTTCGGCAAGAGACCCAGTACTTC
CASSPDRVRQETQYF
>-|TRBV7-8|TRBJ2-7|TRBD2
TGTGCCAGCAGCACCCCGGGACTAGCGGGCGTGGAGCAGTACTTC
CASSTPGLAGVEQYF
>once|TRBV5-6|TRBJ2-1|TRBD1
TGTGCCAGCAGCTATATTAACGACAGGGGGCATGAGCAGTTCTTC
CASSYINDRGHEQFF
>-|TRBV5-1|TRBJ1-4|-
TGCGCCAGCAGCTCCGGTAACTCTAATGAAAAACTGTTTTTT
CASSSGNSNEKLFF
>-|TRBV28|TRBJ2-1|-
TGTGCCACCGTGCTACGGATAGCCGGGAATGAGCAGTTCTTC
CATVLRIAGNEQFF